This T cell receptor (beta chain) originates from a study of cytomegalovirus exposure and HLA in healthy donors. Study-level points and caveats: Among the CMV-associated chains, three were confirmed in vitro as specific for CMV antigens.

The CDR3 runs 17 residues. Germline CDR1 reads SGHVS; CDR2 reads FNYEAQ. Trimming left V 0 bases short and J 0 bases short, with 15 bases between. Researchers ran the PCR with 60 Vbeta and 13 Jbeta primers. Data came from immunoSEQ multiplex PCR; TCRdb stores just in-frame clones and leaves some out. Here the sample spans 200,000 to 250,000 clones, 70% to 90% being singletons. This clone has a handful of counts. Its antigen is still unknown. Healthy bone marrow donors formed the donor group. The sample was PBMCs. The TCR comes from a human donor in good health. This chain connects TRBV7-6 to TRBJ2-7, with D perhaps TRBD2 (6 bases). DNA for the CDR3: TGTGCCAGCAGCTTAGCGGGGAGGTCCCCGAGCTCCTACGAGCAGTACTTC. As protein: CASSLAGRSPSSYEQYF.